The T cell receptor beta chain described here comes from a study of T cells in Graves' hyperthyroidism and ophthalmopathy. Turning to the study itself: Before treatment of any kind, peripheral blood was taken at initial diagnosis.

The investigators amplified TCR beta CDR3 regions from RNA transcripts. A first-round RT-PCR of the TCR CDR3 used the HTBI primer set. One entry per CDR3 protein, called by TCRdb with MiXCR from the multiplex PCR reads. The data contain roughly 300,000 distinct CDR3 sequences, roughly 20% of them seen just once; the ten biggest clones take up about 53%. The CDR3 runs 13 residues. Germline V lookup: CDR1 SEHNR, CDR2 FQNEAQ (reference sequence). With V trimmed by 8 bases and J by 4 bases, 7 bases remained unmatched. The rearrangement uses TRBV7-9 and TRBJ2-7, with 8 bases fitting TRBD1. The clonotype comes from a woman between 45 and 60 years old with Graves' hyperthyroidism. Material for sequencing was blood. The CDR3, as DNA: TGTGCCAGCTCCGGACAGGGCGGTTACGAGCAGTACTTC. Translation gives CASSGQGGYEQYF.